This TCR beta chain was identified during a study of pediatric ulcerative colitis. Study in general: Disease was pancolitis in over 5 and left-sided in two, histology-confirmed.

With regard to this clone: The target antigen is unknown.

The CDR3 has 14 residues. Germline lookup yields CDR1 KGHSH and CDR2 LQKENI. The V gene lost 1 base and the J gene lost 0 bases, with 6 bases spanning the gap. One to two pinch biopsies were taken from the rectum during colonoscopy. Each sample received Survey-level depth of up to 500,000 reads. Libraries were prepared by immunoSEQ multiplex PCR; TCRdb keeps only in-frame clonotypes and omits some of them. Of 15,000 to 20,000 clones in the sample, approximately 74% are singletons; the top ten hold about 3%. General study results and limits: Two rectal CDR3 clonotypes occurred in all ulcerative colitis patients. In rectum, acute severe colitis had expanded clones and less diversity.

The TCR comes from a girl aged 10-17 years with moderate ulcerative colitis. The rearrangement links TRBV18 to TRBJ1-1; D ambiguous. Material: gut tissue. The CDR3 region is CASSPRAVNTEAFF. The CDR3 DNA follows: TGTGCCAGCTCACCACGGGCCGTGAACACTGAAGCTTTCTTT.